This T cell receptor (beta chain) emerged from a study of blood T cell repertoires in COVID-19. The assay was immunoSEQ multiplex PCR, and TCRdb's table has in-frame clones only and misses some. The repertoire holds 68,000 or so clones, approximately 89% seen once, with 7% to 10% in the top ten. CDR1 is SNHLY and CDR2 is FYNNEI in the germline V gene. This CDR3 comprises 16 residues. Deletions cut 2 bases from V and 4 bases from J, with 12 bases between. This TCR was sampled from a man aged 45-60 years with active COVID-19. Sequencing used peripheral blood. The genes are TRBV2 and TRBJ1-6; D is undetermined. The CDR3 protein is CASSERAWTYNSPLHF. The DNA for the CDR3 is TGTGCCAGCAGTGAACGTGCTTGGACTTATAATTCACCCCTCCACTTT.